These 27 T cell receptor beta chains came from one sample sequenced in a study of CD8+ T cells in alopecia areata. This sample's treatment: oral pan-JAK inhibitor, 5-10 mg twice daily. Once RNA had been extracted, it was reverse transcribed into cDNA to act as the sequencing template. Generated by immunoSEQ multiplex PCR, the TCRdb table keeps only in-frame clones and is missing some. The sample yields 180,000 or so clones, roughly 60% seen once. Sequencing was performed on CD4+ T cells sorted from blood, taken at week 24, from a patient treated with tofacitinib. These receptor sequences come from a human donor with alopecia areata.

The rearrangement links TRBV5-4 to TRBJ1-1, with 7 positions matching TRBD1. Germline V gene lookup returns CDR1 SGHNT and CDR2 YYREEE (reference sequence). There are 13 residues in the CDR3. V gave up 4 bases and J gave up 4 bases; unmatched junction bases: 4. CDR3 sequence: CASSGPGGTEAFF. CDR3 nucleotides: TGTGCCAGCAGCGGACCAGGGGGCACTGAAGCTTTCTTT.

The CDR3 protein is CASSLAGFSPLHF. The CDR3 bases are TGCGCCAGCAGCTTGGCGGGGTTTTCACCCCTCCACTTT. The chain employs TRBV5-1 and TRBJ1-6; D is unresolved. The V gene's germline CDR1 is SGHRS and CDR2 YFSETQ. V was clipped by 0 bases and J by 9 bases, with 7 bases between them. The CDR3 runs 13 residues.

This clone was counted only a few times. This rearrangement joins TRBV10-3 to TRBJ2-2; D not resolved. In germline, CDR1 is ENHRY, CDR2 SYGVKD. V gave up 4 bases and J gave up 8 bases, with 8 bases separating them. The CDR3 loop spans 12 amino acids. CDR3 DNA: TGTGCCATCAGTGTCGAGGTTGGGGAGCTGTTTTTT. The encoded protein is CAISVEVGELFF.

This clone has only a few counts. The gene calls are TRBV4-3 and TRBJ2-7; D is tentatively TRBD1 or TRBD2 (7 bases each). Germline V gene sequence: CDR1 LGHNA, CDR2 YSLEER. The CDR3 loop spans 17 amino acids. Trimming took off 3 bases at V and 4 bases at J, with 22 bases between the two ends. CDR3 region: CASSQGLPRQGAYEQYF. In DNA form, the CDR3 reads TGCGCCAGCAGCCAGGGACTACCACGACAGGGCGCGTACGAGCAGTACTTC.

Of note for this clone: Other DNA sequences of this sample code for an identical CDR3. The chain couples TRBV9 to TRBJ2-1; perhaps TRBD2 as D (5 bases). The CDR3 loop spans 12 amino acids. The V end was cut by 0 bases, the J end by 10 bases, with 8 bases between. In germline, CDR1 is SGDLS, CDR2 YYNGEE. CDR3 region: CASSVGRGEQFF. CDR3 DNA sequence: TGTGCCAGCAGCGTAGGTCGCGGGGAGCAGTTCTTC.

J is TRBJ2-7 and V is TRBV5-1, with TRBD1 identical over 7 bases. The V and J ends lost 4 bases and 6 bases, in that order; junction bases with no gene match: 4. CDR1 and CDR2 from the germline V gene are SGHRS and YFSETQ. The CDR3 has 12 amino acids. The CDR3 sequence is CASSADRFEQYF. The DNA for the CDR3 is TGCGCCAGCAGCGCGGACAGGTTCGAGCAGTACTTC.

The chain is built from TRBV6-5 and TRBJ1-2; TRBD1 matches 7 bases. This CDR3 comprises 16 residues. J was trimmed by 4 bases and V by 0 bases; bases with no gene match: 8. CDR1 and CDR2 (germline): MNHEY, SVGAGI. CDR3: CASSYSAGGGSYGYTF. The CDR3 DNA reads TGTGCCAGCAGTTACTCGGCGGGAGGGGGCTCCTATGGCTACACCTTC.

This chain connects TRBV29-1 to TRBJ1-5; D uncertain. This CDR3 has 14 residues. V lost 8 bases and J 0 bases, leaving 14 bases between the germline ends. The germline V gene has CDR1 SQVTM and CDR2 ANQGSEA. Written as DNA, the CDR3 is TGCAGCACGGCGGAGGGCTTTAGCAATCAGCCCCAGCATTTT. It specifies CSTAEGFSNQPQHF.

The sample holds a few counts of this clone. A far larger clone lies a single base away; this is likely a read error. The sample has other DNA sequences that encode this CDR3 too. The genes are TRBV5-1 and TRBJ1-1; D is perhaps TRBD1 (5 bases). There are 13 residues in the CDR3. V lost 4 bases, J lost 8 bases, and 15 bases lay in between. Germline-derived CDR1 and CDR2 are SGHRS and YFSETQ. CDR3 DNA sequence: TGCGCCAGCAGCATCGGGACGGACGCCGAAGCTTTCTTT. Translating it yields CASSIGTDAEAFF.

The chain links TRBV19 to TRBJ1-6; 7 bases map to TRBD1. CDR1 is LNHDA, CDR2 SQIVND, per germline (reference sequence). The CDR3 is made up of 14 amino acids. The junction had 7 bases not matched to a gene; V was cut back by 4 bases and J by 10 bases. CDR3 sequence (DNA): TGTGCCAGTAGTACAACAGGGGATGACTCACCCCTCCACTTT. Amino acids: CASSTTGDDSPLHF.

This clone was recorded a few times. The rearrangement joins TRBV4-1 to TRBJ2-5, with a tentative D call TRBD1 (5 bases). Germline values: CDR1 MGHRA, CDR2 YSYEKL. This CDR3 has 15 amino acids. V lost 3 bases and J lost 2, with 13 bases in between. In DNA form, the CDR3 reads TGCGCCAGCAGCCACCCGACAGTGCCTCAAGAGACCCAGTACTTC. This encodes CASSHPTVPQETQYF.

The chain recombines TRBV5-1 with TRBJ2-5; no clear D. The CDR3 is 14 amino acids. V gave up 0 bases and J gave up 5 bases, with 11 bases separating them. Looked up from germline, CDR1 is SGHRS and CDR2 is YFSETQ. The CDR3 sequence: CASSLDSMGETQYF. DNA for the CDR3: TGCGCCAGCAGCTTGGATAGTATGGGCGAGACCCAGTACTTC.

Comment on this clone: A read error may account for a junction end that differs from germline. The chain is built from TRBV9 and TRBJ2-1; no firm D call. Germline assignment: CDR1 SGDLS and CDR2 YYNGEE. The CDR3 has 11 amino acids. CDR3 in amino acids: CASSSGRLTIF. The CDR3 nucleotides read TGTGCCAGCAGCAGTGGACGGCTCACCATCTTC.

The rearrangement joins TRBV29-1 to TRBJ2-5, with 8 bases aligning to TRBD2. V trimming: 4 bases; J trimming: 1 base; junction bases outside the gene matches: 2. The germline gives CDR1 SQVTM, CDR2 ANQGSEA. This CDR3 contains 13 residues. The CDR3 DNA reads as TGCAGCGTTGGGCGGGGGGCCCAAGAGACCCAGTACTTC. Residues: CSVGRGAQETQYF.

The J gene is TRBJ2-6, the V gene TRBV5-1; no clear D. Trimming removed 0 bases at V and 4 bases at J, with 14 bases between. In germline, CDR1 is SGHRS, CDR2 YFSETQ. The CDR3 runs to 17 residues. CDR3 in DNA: TGCGCCAGCAGCTTGGTGGCCACGACCCCCGGGGCCAACGTCCTGACTTTC. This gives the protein CASSLVATTPGANVLTF.

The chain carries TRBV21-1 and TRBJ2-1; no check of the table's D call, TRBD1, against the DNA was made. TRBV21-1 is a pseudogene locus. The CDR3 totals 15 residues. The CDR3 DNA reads TGTGCCAGCAGCCCTCACAGGGAATTAGACAATGAGCAGTTCTTC. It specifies CASSPHRELDNEQFF.

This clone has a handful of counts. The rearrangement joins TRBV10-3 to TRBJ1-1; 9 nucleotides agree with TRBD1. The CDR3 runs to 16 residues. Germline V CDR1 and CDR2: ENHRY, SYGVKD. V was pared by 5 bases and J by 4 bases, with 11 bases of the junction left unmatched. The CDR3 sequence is CAISKLQGARGTEAFF. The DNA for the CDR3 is TGTGCCATCAGTAAACTACAGGGGGCGAGGGGCACTGAAGCTTTCTTT.

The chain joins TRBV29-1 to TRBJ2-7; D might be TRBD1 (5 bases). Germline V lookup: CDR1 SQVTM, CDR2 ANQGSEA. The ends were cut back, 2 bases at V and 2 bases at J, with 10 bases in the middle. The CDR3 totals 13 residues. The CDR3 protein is CSVEIAGTYEQYF. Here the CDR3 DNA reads TGCAGCGTTGAAATCGCAGGGACCTACGAGCAGTACTTC.

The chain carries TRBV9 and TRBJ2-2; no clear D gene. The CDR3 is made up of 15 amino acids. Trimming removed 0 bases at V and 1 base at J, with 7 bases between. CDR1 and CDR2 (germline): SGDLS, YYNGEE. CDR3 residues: CASSVAPLNTGELFF. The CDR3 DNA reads TGTGCCAGCAGCGTAGCCCCCTTGAACACCGGGGAGCTGTTTTTT. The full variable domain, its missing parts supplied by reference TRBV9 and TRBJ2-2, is DSGVTQTPKHLITATGQRVTLRCSPRSGDLSVYWYQQSLDQGLQFLIQYYNGEERAKGNILERFSAQQFPDLHSELNLSSLELGDSALYFCASSVAPLNTGELFFGEGSRLTVL.

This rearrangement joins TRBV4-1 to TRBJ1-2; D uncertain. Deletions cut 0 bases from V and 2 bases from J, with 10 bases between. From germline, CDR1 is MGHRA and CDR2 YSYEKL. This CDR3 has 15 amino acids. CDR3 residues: CASSQEDPVNYGYTF. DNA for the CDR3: TGCGCCAGCAGCCAAGAGGACCCAGTCAACTATGGCTACACCTTC.

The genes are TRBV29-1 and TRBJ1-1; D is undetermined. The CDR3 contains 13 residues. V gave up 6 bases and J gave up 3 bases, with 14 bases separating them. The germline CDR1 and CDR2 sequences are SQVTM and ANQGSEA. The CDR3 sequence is CSVRSTGDTEAFF. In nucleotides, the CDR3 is TGCAGCGTACGATCCACCGGGGACACTGAAGCTTTCTTT.

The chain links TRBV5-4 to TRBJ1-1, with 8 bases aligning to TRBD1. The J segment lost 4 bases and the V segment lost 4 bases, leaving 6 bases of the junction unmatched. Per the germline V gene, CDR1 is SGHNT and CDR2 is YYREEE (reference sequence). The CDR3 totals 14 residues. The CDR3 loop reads CASSPRTGLTEAFF. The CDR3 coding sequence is TGTGCCAGCAGCCCCAGGACAGGGCTCACTGAAGCTTTCTTT. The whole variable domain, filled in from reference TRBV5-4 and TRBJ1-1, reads ETGVTQSPTHLIKTRGQQVTLRCSSQSGHNTVSWYQQALGQGPQFIFQYYREEENGRGNFPPRFSGLQFPNYSSELNVNALELDDSALYLCASSPRTGLTEAFFGQGTRLTVV.

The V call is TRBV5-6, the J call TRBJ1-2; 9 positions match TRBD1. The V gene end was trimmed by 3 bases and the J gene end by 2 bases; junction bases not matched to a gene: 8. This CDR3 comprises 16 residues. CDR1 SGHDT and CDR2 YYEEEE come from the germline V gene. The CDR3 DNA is TGTGCCAGCAGCTGGCCGGGACAGGGCTTGAACTATGGCTACACCTTC. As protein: CASSWPGQGLNYGYTF.

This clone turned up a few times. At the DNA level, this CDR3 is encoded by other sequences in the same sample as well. The CDR3 reads CASSQIGQGRNQPQHF. The CDR3 DNA reads TGCGCCAGCAGCCAAATAGGACAGGGGAGAAATCAGCCCCAGCATTTT. The chain is built from TRBV4-1 and TRBJ1-5; 9 bases match TRBD1. Per the germline V gene, CDR1 is MGHRA and CDR2 is YSYEKL. This CDR3 has 16 residues. The ends lost 2 bases at V and 4 bases at J; junction bases unmatched: 6.

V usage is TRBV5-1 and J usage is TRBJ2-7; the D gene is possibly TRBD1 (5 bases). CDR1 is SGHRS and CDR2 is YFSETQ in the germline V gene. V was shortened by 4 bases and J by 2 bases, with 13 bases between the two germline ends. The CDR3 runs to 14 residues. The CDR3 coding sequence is TGCGCCAGCAGCCAGTCGACAGTTACCTACGAGCAGTACTTC. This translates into CASSQSTVTYEQYF.

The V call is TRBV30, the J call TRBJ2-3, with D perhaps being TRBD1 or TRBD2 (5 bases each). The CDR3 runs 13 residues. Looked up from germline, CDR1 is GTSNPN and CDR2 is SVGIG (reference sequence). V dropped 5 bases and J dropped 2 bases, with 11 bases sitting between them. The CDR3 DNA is TGTGCCTGGCAGTTTGGGACCACAGATACGCAGTATTTT. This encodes CAWQFGTTDTQYF.

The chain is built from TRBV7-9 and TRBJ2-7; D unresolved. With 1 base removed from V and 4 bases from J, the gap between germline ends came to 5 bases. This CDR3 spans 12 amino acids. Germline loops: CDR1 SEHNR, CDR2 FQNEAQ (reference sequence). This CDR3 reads CASSLVRYEQYF. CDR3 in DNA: TGTGCCAGCAGCTTAGTTAGATACGAGCAGTACTTC.